This T cell receptor (beta chain) was recorded in a study of T cell changes during pregnancy in multiple sclerosis (dated by TCRdb to the late 2010s). About the study as a whole: The study looked at changes in the T cell repertoire across pregnancy in women with multiple sclerosis.

The library relied on the immunoSEQ multiplex PCR assay. TCRdb took this table from immuneACCESS and kept in-frame rearrangements with V and J called. Such tables lack part of the clones; where checked against another copy, unresolved V genes explain under half of the gap, and the rest is unexplained. This sample holds 40,000 to 55,000 clones; about 92% were observed only once. In total, the top ten clones hold approximately 1.2% of the sample. On this clone itself: It lacks a known antigen. The sample holds no much larger clone one base away, and base qualities are not on file.

Trimming removed 6 bases from V and 0 bases from J; the gene matches leave 18 bases unexplained. Including the terminal cysteine and phenylalanine, the CDR3 comprises 20 residues. Only the CDR3 DNA is retained, 60 bases long and in frame from the first base. The CDR1 and CDR2 encoded by the germline V gene (reference sequence) are MNHEY and SMNVEV. Sequencing was performed on peripheral blood. This receptor was obtained from a female donor with multiple sclerosis, enrolled in a pregnancy study. The chain couples TRBV27 to TRBJ2-3, with 10 middle bases fitting TRBD2. CDR3 loop: CASSTRTSGSPRSSTDTQYF. At the DNA level, the sequence is TGTGCCAGCAGCACTAGGACTAGCGGTTCTCCACGGTCTAGCACAGATACGCAGTATTTT.